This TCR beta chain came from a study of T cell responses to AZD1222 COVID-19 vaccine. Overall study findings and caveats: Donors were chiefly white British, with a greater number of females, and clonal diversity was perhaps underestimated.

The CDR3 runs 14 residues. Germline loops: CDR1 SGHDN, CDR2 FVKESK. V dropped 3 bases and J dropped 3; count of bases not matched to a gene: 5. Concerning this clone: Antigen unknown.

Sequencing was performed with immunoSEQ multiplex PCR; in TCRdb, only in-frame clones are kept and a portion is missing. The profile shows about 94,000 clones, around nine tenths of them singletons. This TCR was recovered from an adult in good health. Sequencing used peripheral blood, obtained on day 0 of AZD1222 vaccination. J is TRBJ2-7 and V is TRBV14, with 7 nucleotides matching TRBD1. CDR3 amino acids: CASSQAGTVYEQYF. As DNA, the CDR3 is TGTGCCAGCAGCCAGGCCGGGACAGTCTACGAGCAGTACTTC.